The present T cell receptor beta chain was sequenced within a study of blood T cells in healthy people across ages. This CDR3 region has 14 residues. Germline CDR1 MNHEY, CDR2 SMNVEV (reference sequence). With 0 bases removed from V and 7 bases from J, the gap between germline ends came to 7 bases. Primed by a sample-barcoded 5' primer and a J-beta primer mix, a second PCR proceeded for 7 to 11 cycles. Every sample produced at least 2.5 million CDR3-containing paired-end reads. TCRdb reprocessed the 5' RACE reads via MiXCR and lists one record per CDR3 protein. Seen here are 500,000 to 550,000 distinct CDR3 sequences, 24% observed once, and the top ten hold 7.5% to 9%. In terms of origin and age, donors were healthy Caucasian individuals from Russia aged about 6 to 100. Samples each had at least 5.5 micrograms of total RNA extracted. This same sample was also taken into another study, of T cells of mothers and their children.

The specimen was blood. J is TRBJ1-6 and V is TRBV27; D is unclear. The TCR was taken from a boy between 10 and 17 years old in good health. CDR3 nucleotide sequence: TGTGCCAGCAGTTTATCGGGTCGGAATTCACCCCTCCACTTT. Protein product: CASSLSGRNSPLHF.